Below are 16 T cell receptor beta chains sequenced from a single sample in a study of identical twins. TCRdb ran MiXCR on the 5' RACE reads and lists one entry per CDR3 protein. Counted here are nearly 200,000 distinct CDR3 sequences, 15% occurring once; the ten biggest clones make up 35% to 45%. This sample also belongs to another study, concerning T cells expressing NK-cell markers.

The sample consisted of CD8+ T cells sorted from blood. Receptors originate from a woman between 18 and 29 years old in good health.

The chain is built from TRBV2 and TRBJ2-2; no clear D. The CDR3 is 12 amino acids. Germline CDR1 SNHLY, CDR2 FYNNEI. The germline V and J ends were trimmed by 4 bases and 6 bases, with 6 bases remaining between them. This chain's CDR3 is CASSGTPGELFF. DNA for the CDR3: TGTGCCAGCAGTGGTACACCCGGGGAGCTGTTTTTT.

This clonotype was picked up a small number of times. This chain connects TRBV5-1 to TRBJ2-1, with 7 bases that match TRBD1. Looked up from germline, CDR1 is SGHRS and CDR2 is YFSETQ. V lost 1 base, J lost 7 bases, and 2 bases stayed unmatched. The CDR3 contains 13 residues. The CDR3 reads CASSLRQGNEQFF. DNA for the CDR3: TGCGCCAGCAGCTTGCGACAGGGAAATGAGCAGTTCTTC.

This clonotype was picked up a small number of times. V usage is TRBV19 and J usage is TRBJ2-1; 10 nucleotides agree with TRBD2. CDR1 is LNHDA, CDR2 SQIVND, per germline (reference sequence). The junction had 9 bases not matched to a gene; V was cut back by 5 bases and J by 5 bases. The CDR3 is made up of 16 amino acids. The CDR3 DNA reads TGTGCCAGTAGTTGGAATAGCGGGAGGAGGAACAATGAGCAGTTCTTC. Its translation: CASSWNSGRRNNEQFF. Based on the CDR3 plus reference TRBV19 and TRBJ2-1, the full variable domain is DGGITQSPKYLFRKEGQNVTLSCEQNLNHDAMYWYRQDPGQGLRLIYYSQIVNDFQKGDIAEGYSVSREKKESFPLTVTSAQKNPTAFYLCASSWNSGRRNNEQFFGPGTRLTVL.

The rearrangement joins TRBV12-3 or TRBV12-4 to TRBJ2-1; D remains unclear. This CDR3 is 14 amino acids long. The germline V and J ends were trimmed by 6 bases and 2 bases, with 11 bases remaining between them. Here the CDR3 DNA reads TGTGCCAGCAGGGACGGTGGAACCTACAATGAGCAGTTCTTC. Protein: CASRDGGTYNEQFF.

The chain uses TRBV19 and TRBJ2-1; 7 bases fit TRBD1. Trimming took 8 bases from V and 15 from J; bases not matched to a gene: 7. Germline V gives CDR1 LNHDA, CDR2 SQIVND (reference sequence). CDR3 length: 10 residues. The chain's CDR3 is CASSTGDPFF. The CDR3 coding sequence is TGTGCCAGTTCTACAGGGGATCCGTTCTTC.

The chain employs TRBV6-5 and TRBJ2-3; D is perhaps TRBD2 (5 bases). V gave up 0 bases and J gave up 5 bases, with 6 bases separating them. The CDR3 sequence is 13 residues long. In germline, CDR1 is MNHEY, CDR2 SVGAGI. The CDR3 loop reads CASSYSEVDTQYF. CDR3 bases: TGTGCCAGCAGTTACTCGGAGGTAGATACGCAGTATTTT.

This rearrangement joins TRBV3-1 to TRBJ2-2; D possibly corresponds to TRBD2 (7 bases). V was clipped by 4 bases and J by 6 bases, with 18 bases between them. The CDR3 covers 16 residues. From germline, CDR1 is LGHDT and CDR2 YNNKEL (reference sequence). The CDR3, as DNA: TGTGCCAGCAGCCCCTGGGAGGGGGGCGTCCCCGGGGAGCTGTTTTTT. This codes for CASSPWEGGVPGELFF.

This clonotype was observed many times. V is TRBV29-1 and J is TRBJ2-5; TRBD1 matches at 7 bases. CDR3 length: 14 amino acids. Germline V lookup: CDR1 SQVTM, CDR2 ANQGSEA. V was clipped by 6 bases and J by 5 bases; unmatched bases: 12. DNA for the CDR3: TGCAGCGTACCACTCGACAGGGCCGGTGAGACCCAGTACTTC. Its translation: CSVPLDRAGETQYF.

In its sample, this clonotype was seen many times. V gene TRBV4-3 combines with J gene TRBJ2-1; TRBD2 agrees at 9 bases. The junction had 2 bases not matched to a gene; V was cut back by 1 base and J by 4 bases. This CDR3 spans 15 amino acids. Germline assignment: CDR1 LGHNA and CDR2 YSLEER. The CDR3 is CASSQGTSDYNEQFF. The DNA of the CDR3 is TGCGCCAGCAGCCAAGGGACTAGCGATTACAATGAGCAGTTCTTC.

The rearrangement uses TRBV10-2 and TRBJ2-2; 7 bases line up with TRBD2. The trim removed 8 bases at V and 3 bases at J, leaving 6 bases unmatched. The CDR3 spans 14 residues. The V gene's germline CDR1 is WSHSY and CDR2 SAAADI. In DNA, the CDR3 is TGCGCCAGCGCCCTGGCGGGGGACACCGGGGAGCTGTTTTTT. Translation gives CASALAGDTGELFF.

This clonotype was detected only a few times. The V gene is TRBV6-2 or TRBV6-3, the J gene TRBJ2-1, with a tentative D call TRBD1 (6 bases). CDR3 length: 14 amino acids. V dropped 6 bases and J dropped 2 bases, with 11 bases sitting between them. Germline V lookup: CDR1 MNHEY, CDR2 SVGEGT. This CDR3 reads CASSLTGTYNEQFF. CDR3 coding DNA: TGTGCCAGCAGCCTAACAGGGACCTACAATGAGCAGTTCTTC.

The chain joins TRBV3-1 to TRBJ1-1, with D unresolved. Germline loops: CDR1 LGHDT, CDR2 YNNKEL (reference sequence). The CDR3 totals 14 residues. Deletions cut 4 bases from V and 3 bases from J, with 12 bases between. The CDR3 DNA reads TGTGCCAGCAGCCTGACCGTCGCGGACACTGAAGCTTTCTTT. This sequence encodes CASSLTVADTEAFF. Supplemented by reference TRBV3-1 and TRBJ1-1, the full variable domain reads DTAVSQTPKYLVTQMGNDKSIKCEQNLGHDTMYWYKQDSKKFLKIMFSYNNKELIINETVPNRFSPKSPDKAHLNLHINSLELGDSAVYFCASSLTVADTEAFFGQGTRLTVV.

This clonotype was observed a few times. CDR3 nucleotide sequence: TGTGCCAGCAGCGTTGAGCGGGGAACGTACAATGAGCAGTTCTTC. It translates to CASSVERGTYNEQFF. The V call is TRBV9, the J call TRBJ2-1; 7 positions agree with TRBD2. CDR1 SGDLS and CDR2 YYNGEE come from the germline V gene. V was pared by 2 bases and J by 4 bases, with 6 bases of the junction left unmatched. The CDR3 runs to 15 residues.

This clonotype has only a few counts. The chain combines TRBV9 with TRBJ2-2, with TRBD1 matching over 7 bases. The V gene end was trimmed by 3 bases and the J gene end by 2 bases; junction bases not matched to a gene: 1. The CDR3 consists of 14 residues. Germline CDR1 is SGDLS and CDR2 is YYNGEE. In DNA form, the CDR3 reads TGTGCCAGCAGCGGACAGGGTAACACCGGGGAGCTGTTTTTT. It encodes CASSGQGNTGELFF.

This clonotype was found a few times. The CDR3 protein is CASSLTTSGVETQYF. CDR3 DNA: TGTGCCAGCAGCTTAACGACTAGCGGGGTGGAGACCCAGTACTTC. This chain connects TRBV7-9 to TRBJ2-5; 11 bases line up with TRBD2. Germline assignment: CDR1 SEHNR and CDR2 FQNEAQ (reference sequence). V dropped 2 bases and J dropped 5; count of bases not matched to a gene: 4. This CDR3 is 15 amino acids long. Complete variable domain (other parts from reference TRBV7-9 and TRBJ2-5): DTGVSQNPRHKITKRGQNVTFRCDPISEHNRLYWYRQTLGQGPEFLTYFQNEAQLEKSRLLSDRFSAERPKGSFSTLEIQRTEQGDSAMYLCASSLTTSGVETQYFGPGTRLLVL.

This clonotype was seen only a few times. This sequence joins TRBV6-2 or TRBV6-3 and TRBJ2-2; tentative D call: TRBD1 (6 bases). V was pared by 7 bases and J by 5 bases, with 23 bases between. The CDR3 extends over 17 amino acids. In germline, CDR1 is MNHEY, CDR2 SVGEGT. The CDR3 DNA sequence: TGTGCCAGCACCCCAGGGGTGGGAGAAGAGGAGACCGGGGAGCTGTTTTTT. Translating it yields CASTPGVGEEETGELFF.